The sequence of this T cell receptor (beta chain) was determined in a study of response to subunit inactivated influenza vaccine. Whole-study findings and limits: Researchers suggested that each seasonal influenza vaccination recruits few new T cells.

One entry per CDR3 protein results from TCRdb running MiXCR on the RT-PCR reads. The repertoire has around 530,000 distinct CDR3 sequences, over 9.5% of them found once; the top ten carry around 9.6%. Details on this clonotype: Its antigen is unidentified.

The sequencing here drew on PBMCs from blood, taken on the day of vaccination. The sequence was obtained from a man in his forties or fifties who received an inactivated influenza vaccine.

CDR3 nucleotides: TGCAGTGCCGCCCGACAGGCCTACGAGCAGTACTTC. This translates into CSAARQAYEQYF. The genes are TRBV20-1 and TRBJ2-7; D perhaps matches TRBD1 (6 bases). The CDR3 extends over 12 amino acids. In germline, CDR1 is DFQATT, CDR2 SNEGSKA (reference sequence). The V end lost 6 bases, the J end lost 2 bases, and 11 bases lay between the germline ends.